Shown below are 29 T cell receptor beta chains from a single sample sequenced in a study of blood T cell repertoires in COVID-19 (dated by TCRdb to the early 2020s). The library was produced with the immunoSEQ multiplex PCR assay. TCRdb carries this immuneACCESS record with in-frame sequences only. Its versions omit some clonotypes, under half of them owing to an unresolved V gene in the studies checked, with the rest unexplained. This sample lists about 110,000 clones; 76% were detected once. Jointly, the top ten make up around 4% of the sample. Input material: peripheral blood. Receptors were obtained from a woman older than 75 with acute or convalescent COVID-19.

The gene calls are TRBV5-1 and TRBJ2-7, with TRBD2 as a possible D gene (6 bases). There are 15 residues in the CDR3. Germline lookup yields CDR1 SGHRS and CDR2 YFSETQ. The V and J ends lost 4 bases and 3 bases respectively, with 17 bases between them. For the CDR3, the DNA is TGCGCCAGCAGCCCGGTGGAGGGTGTAGTCTACGAGCAGTACTTC. As protein: CASSPVEGVVYEQYF.

The chain recombines TRBV5-4 with TRBJ2-5; TRBD2 agrees at 10 bases. CDR3 length: 16 amino acids. Germline assignment: CDR1 SGHNT and CDR2 YYREEE (reference sequence). Losses at the gene ends were 0 bases for V and 2 bases for J; bases not matched to a gene: 4. For the CDR3, the DNA is TGTGCCAGCAGCTTGGGCAGTAGCGGGAGGCAAGAGACCCAGTACTTC. The encoded protein is CASSLGSSGRQETQYF.

The rearrangement joins TRBV13 to TRBJ1-2; D unresolved. The CDR3 has 14 amino acids. Trimming stripped 5 bases from V and 4 bases from J, with 14 bases between. Germline V gives CDR1 PRHDT, CDR2 FYEKMQ (reference sequence). The CDR3 bases are TGTGCCAGCAGCGCCCGTTGGGGAGGCTATGGCTACACCTTC. This codes for CASSARWGGYGYTF.

The chain carries TRBV5-1 and TRBJ2-5, with TRBD2 matching over 14 bases. Trimming took 4 bases from V and 5 from J; bases not matched to a gene: 10. Germline V gene data show CDR1 as SGHRS and CDR2 as YFSETQ. The CDR3 consists of 17 residues. This CDR3 reads CASSGKGLAGVVETQYF. DNA for the CDR3: TGCGCCAGCAGCGGGAAGGGACTAGCGGGAGTAGTGGAGACCCAGTACTTC.

This sequence joins TRBV10-3 and TRBJ1-2; 9 nucleotides line up with TRBD1. CDR1 ENHRY and CDR2 SYGVKD come from the germline V gene. Unmatched junction bases numbered 6, after V lost 5 bases and J lost 5 bases. The CDR3 sequence is 14 residues long. CDR3 bases: TGTGCCATCAGTTACGGGACAGGGAGTTATGGCTACACCTTC. Its protein product is CAISYGTGSYGYTF.

The rearrangement joins TRBV4-1 to TRBJ1-6, with 8 bases aligning to TRBD1. Per germline, CDR1 MGHRA and CDR2 YSYEKL. The V gene end was trimmed by 0 bases and the J gene end by 0 bases; junction bases not matched to a gene: 7. CDR3 length: 19 residues. As DNA, the CDR3 is TGCGCCAGCAGCCAAGATTGGGGGACAGGCCGCTCCTATAATTCACCCCTCCACTTT. Amino acids: CASSQDWGTGRSYNSPLHF.

This clone is a singleton in its sample. V is TRBV3-1 (or the pseudogene TRBV3-2) and J is TRBJ1-2, with 7 bases that match TRBD1. This CDR3 comprises 15 residues. The V gene's germline CDR1 is LGHDT and CDR2 YNNKEL (reference sequence). J lost 2 bases, V lost 0 bases, and 3 bases had no gene match. The CDR3 sequence: CASSQEGDRNYGYTF. The CDR3 DNA is TGTGCCAGCAGCCAAGAGGGGGACAGAAACTATGGCTACACCTTC.

The gene calls are TRBV10-2 and TRBJ1-5; the match to TRBD1 covers 7 bases. J was trimmed by 3 bases and V by 6 bases; bases with no gene match: 5. The CDR3 loop spans 14 amino acids. The germline gives CDR1 WSHSY, CDR2 SAAADI. The CDR3 nucleotides read TGCGCCAGCAGGGTAACAGGGGACAATCAGCCCCAGCATTTT. Its translation: CASRVTGDNQPQHF.

This clone was detected once. J is TRBJ2-1 and V is TRBV7-3; weak D call: TRBD1 (5 bases). V lost 5 bases and J lost 4, with 12 bases in between. The germline V gene encodes CDR1 SGHTA and CDR2 FQGTGA. The CDR3 runs to 14 residues. The CDR3 protein is CASSPYKGYNEQFF. The CDR3 nucleotides read TGTGCCAGCAGCCCCTACAAGGGGTACAATGAGCAGTTCTTC.

The chain joins TRBV28 to TRBJ1-1; maybe TRBD1 (6 bases). From germline, CDR1 is MDHEN and CDR2 SYDVKM. The CDR3 sequence is 13 residues long. The V end lost 7 bases, the J end lost 7 bases, and 16 bases lay between the germline ends. In DNA, the CDR3 is TGTGCCAGCACCAGGGACATCGGGCTTGAAGCTTTCTTT. Protein sequence: CASTRDIGLEAFF.

The rearrangement joins TRBV20-1 to TRBJ2-5; tentatively, D is TRBD1 (5 bases). Germline V gene data show CDR1 as DFQATT and CDR2 as SNEGSKA (reference sequence). The CDR3 totals 11 residues. Deletions cut 7 bases from V and 3 bases from J, with 9 bases between. CDR3 residues: CSVREEETQYF. As DNA, the CDR3 is TGCAGTGTCAGGGAAGAAGAGACCCAGTACTTC.

The V gene is TRBV6-5, the J gene TRBJ2-1; D is possibly TRBD1 (6 bases). This CDR3 spans 15 amino acids. The V end lost 4 bases, the J end lost 5 bases, and 15 bases lay between the germline ends. CDR1 MNHEY and CDR2 SVGAGI come from the germline V gene. CDR3 region: CASSFTGFPDNEQFF. CDR3 DNA sequence: TGTGCCAGCAGTTTCACAGGGTTTCCCGACAATGAGCAGTTCTTC.

CDR3 residues: CSVQGQWGNTEAFF. The CDR3 DNA follows: TGCAGCGTTCAAGGACAGTGGGGGAACACTGAAGCTTTCTTT. The V gene is TRBV29-1, the J gene TRBJ1-1; D possibly corresponds to TRBD1 (6 bases). This CDR3 region has 14 residues. V shed 5 bases and J shed 1 base, with 14 bases lying between them. CDR1 is SQVTM and CDR2 is ANQGSEA in the germline V gene. Full variable domain (rest looked up from reference TRBV29-1 and TRBJ1-1): SAVISQKPSRDICQRGTSLTIQCQVDSQVTMMFWYRQQPGQSLTLIATANQGSEATYESGFVIDKFPISRPNLTFSTLTVSNMSPEDSSIYLCSVQGQWGNTEAFFGQGTRLTVV.

The chain combines TRBV5-4 with TRBJ2-6; D possibly corresponds to TRBD2 (5 bases). Germline V gene sequence: CDR1 SGHNT, CDR2 YYREEE (reference sequence). V was cut by 6 bases and J by 1 base, with 11 bases left in between. This CDR3 has 15 residues. This CDR3 is CASTHWESGANVLTF. The CDR3 DNA is TGTGCCAGCACTCACTGGGAGTCTGGGGCCAACGTCCTGACTTTC.

V gene TRBV6-2 or TRBV6-3 combines with J gene TRBJ2-1; 13 nucleotides agree with TRBD2. The CDR3 length is 16 residues. From germline, CDR1 is MNHEY and CDR2 SVGEGT. V was pared by 4 bases and J by 4 bases, with 4 bases of the junction left unmatched. The CDR3 bases are TGTGCCAGCAGTTCCTGGACTAGCGGGGGATACAATGAGCAGTTCTTC. Translation: CASSSWTSGGYNEQFF.

This clone has a single count. The genes are TRBV7-3 and TRBJ2-1; D might be TRBD1 (6 bases). The germline V and J ends were trimmed by 5 bases and 5 bases, with 22 bases remaining between them. Per germline, CDR1 SGHTA and CDR2 FQGTGA. The CDR3 runs to 17 residues. The CDR3 nucleotides read TGTGCCAGCAGCACCCGTGCGAGACAGGTGGGGAACAATGAGCAGTTCTTC. It codes for CASSTRARQVGNNEQFF.

A single count supports this clone. This chain joins TRBV7-9 and TRBJ2-7, with D possibly matching TRBD1 (6 bases). Germline V gene data show CDR1 as SEHNR and CDR2 as FQNEAQ (reference sequence). Trimming stripped 5 bases from V and 3 bases from J, with 14 bases between. The CDR3 covers 14 residues. CDR3 nucleotide sequence: TGTGCCAGCAGCGCTAGTCTAGGGGGCTACGAGCAGTACTTC. It yields the protein CASSASLGGYEQYF. The entire variable domain, with the rest obtained from reference TRBV7-9 and TRBJ2-7, is as follows: DTGVSQNPRHKITKRGQNVTFRCDPISEHNRLYWYRQTLGQGPEFLTYFQNEAQLEKSRLLSDRFSAERPKGSFSTLEIQRTEQGDSAMYLCASSASLGGYEQYFGPGTRLTVT.

The chain employs TRBV5-1 and TRBJ2-1; D is unclear. The germline V gene has CDR1 SGHRS and CDR2 YFSETQ. This CDR3 spans 12 amino acids. V was clipped by 0 bases and J by 10 bases, with 8 bases between them. The CDR3 protein is CASSLDGFEQFF. In DNA form, the CDR3 reads TGCGCCAGCAGCTTGGATGGCTTCGAGCAGTTCTTC.

This chain joins TRBV2 and TRBJ1-1; 7 nucleotides align to TRBD1. The CDR3 is 14 amino acids. Germline CDR1 is SNHLY and CDR2 is FYNNEI. The junction had 7 bases not matched to a gene; V was cut back by 7 bases and J by 2 bases. Here the CDR3 reads CASTFQGVNTEAFF. CDR3 in DNA: TGTGCCAGCACTTTTCAGGGGGTCAACACTGAAGCTTTCTTT.

This clone was counted a few times. CDR3: CASSLGAEGARAFF. CDR3 coding DNA: TGTGCCAGCAGCCTTGGGGCCGAGGGGGCACGAGCTTTCTTT. This chain uses TRBV9 with TRBJ1-1; 7 bases are shared with TRBD1. J lost 10 bases, V lost 4 bases, and 13 bases had no gene match. Per the germline V gene, CDR1 is SGDLS and CDR2 is YYNGEE. CDR3 length: 14 residues.

This CDR3 reads CASSTHRGGTSGRDEQYF. CDR3 DNA: TGTGCCAGTAGTACCCACAGGGGGGGGACTAGCGGGCGCGACGAGCAGTACTTC. The chain couples TRBV19 to TRBJ2-7; 12 bases agree with TRBD2. V lost 4 bases to trimming and J lost 5 bases; unmatched junction nucleotides: 15. Germline V lookup: CDR1 LNHDA, CDR2 SQIVND (reference sequence). The CDR3 runs to 18 residues.

The chain couples TRBV4-3 to TRBJ1-1; TRBD1 is a possible D gene (6 bases). Per germline, CDR1 LGHNA and CDR2 YSLEER. V lost 3 bases and J lost 1, with 18 bases in between. This CDR3 has 17 amino acids. CDR3 loop: CASSQGVETGRNTEAFF. The CDR3 DNA reads as TGCGCCAGCAGCCAGGGTGTGGAAACAGGGAGGAACACTGAAGCTTTCTTT.

The rearrangement uses TRBV5-1 and TRBJ2-3; TRBD2 agrees at 8 bases. The CDR3 sequence is 16 residues long. With V trimmed by 0 bases and J by 1 base, 4 bases remained unmatched. Germline CDR1 SGHRS, CDR2 YFSETQ. The CDR3 spells CASSLARGGGTDTQYF. For the CDR3, the DNA is TGCGCCAGCAGCTTGGCCCGGGGGGGTGGCACAGATACGCAGTATTTT.

The chain employs TRBV12-5 and TRBJ2-3; a possible D gene is TRBD2 (6 bases). Germline-derived CDR1 and CDR2 are LGHNT and FRNRAP. The CDR3 is 14 amino acids. V lost 6 bases and J lost 0, with 10 bases in between. DNA for the CDR3: TGTGCTAGTGGCCCGGGACTTAGCACAGATACGCAGTATTTT. Translated: CASGPGLSTDTQYF.

This chain joins TRBV27 and TRBJ2-7, with 9 bases matching TRBD1. V was clipped by 8 bases and J by 7 bases; unmatched bases: 9. The CDR3 is made up of 13 amino acids. CDR1 is MNHEY and CDR2 is SMNVEV in the germline V gene (reference sequence). CDR3 nucleotides: TGTGCCAGCTGGGGGACAGGGATGGGGGAGCAGTACTTC. Translation gives CASWGTGMGEQYF.

This clone was found a few times. The CDR3 spells CASSVEAGRETQYF. In DNA, the CDR3 is TGTGCCAGCAGCGTAGAGGCGGGACGAGAGACCCAGTACTTC. This chain joins TRBV9 and TRBJ2-5, with a tentative D call TRBD2 (6 bases). The CDR3 length is 14 residues. The V end lost 0 bases, the J end lost 4 bases, and 10 bases lay between the germline ends. Germline V gene sequence: CDR1 SGDLS, CDR2 YYNGEE.

This clone was counted a few times. The chain joins TRBV11-2 to TRBJ2-7; unclear D gene. There are 14 residues in the CDR3. The germline CDR1 and CDR2 sequences are SGHAT and FQNNGV. The V end was cut by 1 base, the J end by 1 base, with 8 bases between. The CDR3 loop is CASSLGHQSYEQYF. The DNA of the CDR3 is TGTGCCAGCAGCTTAGGCCACCAGTCCTACGAGCAGTACTTC.

The CDR3: CASRDQGALLYEQYF. CDR3 DNA sequence: TGTGCCAGCAGAGACCAGGGGGCGCTTCTCTACGAGCAGTACTTC. The chain is built from TRBV7-2 and TRBJ2-7, with TRBD1 matching 8 bases. V was clipped by 6 bases and J by 3 bases; unmatched bases: 10. The CDR3 spans 15 residues. Germline V CDR1 and CDR2: SGHTA, FQGNSA.

This clone appeared a few times. V is TRBV6-5 and J is TRBJ2-2; a possible D gene is TRBD2 (5 bases). The CDR3 contains 14 residues. CDR1 is MNHEY, CDR2 SVGAGI, per germline. V was trimmed by 2 bases and J by 5 bases, leaving 9 bases between them. DNA of the CDR3: TGTGCCAGCAGTTACGGACTCACAACCGGGGAGCTGTTTTTT. Residues: CASSYGLTTGELFF.